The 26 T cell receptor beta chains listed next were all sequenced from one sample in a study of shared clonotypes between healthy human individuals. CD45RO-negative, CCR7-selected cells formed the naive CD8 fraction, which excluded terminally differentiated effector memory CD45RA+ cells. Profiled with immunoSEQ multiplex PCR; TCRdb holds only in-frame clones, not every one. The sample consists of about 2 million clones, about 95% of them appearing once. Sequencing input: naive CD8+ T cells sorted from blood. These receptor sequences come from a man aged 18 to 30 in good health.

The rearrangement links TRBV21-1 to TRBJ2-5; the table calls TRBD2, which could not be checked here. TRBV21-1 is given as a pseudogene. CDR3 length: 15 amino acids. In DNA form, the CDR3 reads TGTGCCAGCAGCAATCGTACCGCCGGGTGCGAGACCCAGTACTTC. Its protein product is CASSNRTAGCETQYF.

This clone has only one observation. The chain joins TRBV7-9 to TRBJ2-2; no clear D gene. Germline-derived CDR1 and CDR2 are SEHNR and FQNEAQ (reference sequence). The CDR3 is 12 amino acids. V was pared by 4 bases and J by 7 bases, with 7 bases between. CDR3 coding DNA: TGTGCCAGCAGCTCCCACGACGGGGAGCTGTTTTTT. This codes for CASSSHDGELFF.

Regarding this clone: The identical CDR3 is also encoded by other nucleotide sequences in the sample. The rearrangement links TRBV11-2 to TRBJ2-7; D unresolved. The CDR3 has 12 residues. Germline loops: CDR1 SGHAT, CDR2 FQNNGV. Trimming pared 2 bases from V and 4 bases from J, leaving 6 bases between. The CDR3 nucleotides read TGTGCCAGCAGCTTATCCGGATACGAGCAGTACTTC. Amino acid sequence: CASSLSGYEQYF.

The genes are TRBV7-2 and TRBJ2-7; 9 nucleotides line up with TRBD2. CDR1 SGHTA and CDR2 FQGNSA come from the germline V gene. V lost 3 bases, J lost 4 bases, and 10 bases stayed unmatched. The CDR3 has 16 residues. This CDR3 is CASSFYPREGHYEQYF. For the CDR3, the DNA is TGTGCCAGCAGCTTCTATCCGCGGGAGGGCCATTACGAGCAGTACTTC.

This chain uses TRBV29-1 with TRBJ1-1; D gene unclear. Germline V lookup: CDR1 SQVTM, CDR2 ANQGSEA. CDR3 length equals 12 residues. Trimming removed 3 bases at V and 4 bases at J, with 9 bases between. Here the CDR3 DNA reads TGCAGCGTTGACGGGAGTATCACTGAAGCTTTCTTT. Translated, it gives CSVDGSITEAFF.

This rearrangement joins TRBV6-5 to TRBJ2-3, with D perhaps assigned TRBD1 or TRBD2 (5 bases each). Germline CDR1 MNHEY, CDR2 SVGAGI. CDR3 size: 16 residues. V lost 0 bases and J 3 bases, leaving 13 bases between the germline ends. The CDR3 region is CASSYSEQWGTDTQYF. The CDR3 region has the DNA TGTGCCAGCAGTTACTCAGAGCAATGGGGGACAGATACGCAGTATTTT.

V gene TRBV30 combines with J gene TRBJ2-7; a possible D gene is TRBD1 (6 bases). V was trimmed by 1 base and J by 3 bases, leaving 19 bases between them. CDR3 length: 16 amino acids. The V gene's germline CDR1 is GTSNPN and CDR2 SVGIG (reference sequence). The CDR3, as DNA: TGTGCCTGGAGTGCGGGACAAAGGGCGGGTGGCTACGAGCAGTACTTC. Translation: CAWSAGQRAGGYEQYF.

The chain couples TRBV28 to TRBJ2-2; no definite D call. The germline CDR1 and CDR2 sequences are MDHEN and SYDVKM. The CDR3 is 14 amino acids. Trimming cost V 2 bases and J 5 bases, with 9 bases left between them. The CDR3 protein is CASSLLTLTGELFF. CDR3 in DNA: TGTGCCAGCAGTTTACTGACTCTAACCGGGGAGCTGTTTTTT.

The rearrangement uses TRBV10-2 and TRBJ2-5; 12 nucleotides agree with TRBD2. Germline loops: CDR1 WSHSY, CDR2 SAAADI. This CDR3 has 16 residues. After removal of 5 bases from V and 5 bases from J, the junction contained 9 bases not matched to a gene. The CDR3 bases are TGCGCCAGCAGTTCGACTAGCGGGGGCGGGCGCGAGACCCAGTACTTC. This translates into CASSSTSGGGRETQYF.

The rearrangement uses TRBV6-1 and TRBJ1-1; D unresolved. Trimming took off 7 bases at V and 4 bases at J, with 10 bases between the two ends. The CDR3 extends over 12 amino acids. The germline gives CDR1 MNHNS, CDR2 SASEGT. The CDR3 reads CASIPWGTEAFF. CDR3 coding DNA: TGTGCCAGCATTCCGTGGGGCACTGAAGCTTTCTTT.

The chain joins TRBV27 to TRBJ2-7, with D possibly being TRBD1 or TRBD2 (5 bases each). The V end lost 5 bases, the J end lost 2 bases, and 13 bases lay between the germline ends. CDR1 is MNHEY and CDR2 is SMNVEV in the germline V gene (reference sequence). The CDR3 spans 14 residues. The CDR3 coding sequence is TGTGCCAGCAGTCCTGGGGACGCTCCCTACGAGCAGTACTTC. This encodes CASSPGDAPYEQYF.

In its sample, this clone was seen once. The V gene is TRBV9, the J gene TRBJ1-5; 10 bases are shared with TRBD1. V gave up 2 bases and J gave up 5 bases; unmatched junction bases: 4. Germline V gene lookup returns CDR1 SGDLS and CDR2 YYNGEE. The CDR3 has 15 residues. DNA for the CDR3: TGTGCCAGCAGCGTCGACGGGACAGGGGATCAGCCCCAGCATTTT. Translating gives CASSVDGTGDQPQHF.

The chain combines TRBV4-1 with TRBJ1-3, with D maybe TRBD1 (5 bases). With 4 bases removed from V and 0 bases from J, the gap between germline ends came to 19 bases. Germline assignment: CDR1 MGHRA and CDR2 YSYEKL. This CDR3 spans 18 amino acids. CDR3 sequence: CASSLVFGGASSGNTIYF. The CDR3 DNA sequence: TGCGCCAGCAGCCTCGTTTTCGGAGGGGCAAGCTCTGGAAACACCATATATTTT.

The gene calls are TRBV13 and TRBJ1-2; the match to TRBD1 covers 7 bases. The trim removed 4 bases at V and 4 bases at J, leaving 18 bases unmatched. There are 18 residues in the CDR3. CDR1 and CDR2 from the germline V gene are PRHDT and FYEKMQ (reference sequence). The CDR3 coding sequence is TGTGCCAGCAGCTCCCAAGGGGACAGATTAGCTCTGATCTATGGCTACACCTTC. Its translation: CASSSQGDRLALIYGYTF.

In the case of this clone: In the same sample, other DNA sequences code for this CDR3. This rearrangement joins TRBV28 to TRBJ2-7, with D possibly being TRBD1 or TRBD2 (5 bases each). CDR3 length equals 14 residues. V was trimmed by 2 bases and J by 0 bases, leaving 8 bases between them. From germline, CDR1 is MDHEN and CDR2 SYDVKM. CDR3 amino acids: CASSLRGASYEQYF. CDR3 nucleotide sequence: TGTGCCAGCAGTTTAAGAGGGGCCTCCTACGAGCAGTACTTC.

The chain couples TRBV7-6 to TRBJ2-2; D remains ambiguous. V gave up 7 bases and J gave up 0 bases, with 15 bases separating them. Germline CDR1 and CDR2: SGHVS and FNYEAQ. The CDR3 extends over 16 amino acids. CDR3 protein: CASTMGSFTNTGELFF. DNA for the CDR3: TGTGCCAGCACCATGGGTTCTTTTACGAACACCGGGGAGCTGTTTTTT. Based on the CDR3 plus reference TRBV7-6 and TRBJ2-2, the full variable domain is GAGVSQSPRYKVTKRGQDVALRCDPISGHVSLYWYRQALGQGPEFLTYFNYEAQQDKSGLPNDRFSAERPEGSISTLTIQRTEQRDSAMYRCASTMGSFTNTGELFFGEGSRLTVL.

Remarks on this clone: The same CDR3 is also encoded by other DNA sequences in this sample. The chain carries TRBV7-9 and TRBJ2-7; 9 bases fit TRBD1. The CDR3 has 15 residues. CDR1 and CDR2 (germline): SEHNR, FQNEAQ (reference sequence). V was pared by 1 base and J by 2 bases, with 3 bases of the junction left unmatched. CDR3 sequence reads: CASSLGRQGAYEQYF. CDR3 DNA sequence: TGTGCCAGCAGCTTAGGACGACAGGGGGCCTACGAGCAGTACTTC.

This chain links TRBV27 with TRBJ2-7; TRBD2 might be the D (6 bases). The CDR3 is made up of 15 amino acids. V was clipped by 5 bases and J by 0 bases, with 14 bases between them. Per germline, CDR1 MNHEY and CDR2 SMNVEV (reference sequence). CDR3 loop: CASSPPGSGSYEQYF. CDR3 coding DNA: TGTGCCAGCAGTCCCCCGGGTAGCGGCTCCTACGAGCAGTACTTC.

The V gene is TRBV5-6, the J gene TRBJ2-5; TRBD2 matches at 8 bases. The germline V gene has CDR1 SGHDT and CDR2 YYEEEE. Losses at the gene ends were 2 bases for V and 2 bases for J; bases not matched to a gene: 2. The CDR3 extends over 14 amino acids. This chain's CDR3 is CASSFTSGQETQYF. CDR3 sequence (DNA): TGTGCCAGCAGCTTCACTAGCGGACAAGAGACCCAGTACTTC.

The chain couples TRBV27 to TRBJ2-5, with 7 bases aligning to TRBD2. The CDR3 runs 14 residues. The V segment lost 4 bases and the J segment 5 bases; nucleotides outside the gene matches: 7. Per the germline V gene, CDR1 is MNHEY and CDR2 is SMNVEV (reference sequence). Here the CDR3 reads CASSSGLRAETQYF. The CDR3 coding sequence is TGTGCCAGCAGTTCGGGACTACGTGCGGAGACCCAGTACTTC.

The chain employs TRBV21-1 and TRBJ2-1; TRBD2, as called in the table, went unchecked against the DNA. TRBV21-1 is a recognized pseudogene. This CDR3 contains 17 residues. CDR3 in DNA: TGTGCCAGCAGCAAAGGGAGGCGGGAGAGCTCCTACAATGAGCAGTTCTTC. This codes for CASSKGRRESSYNEQFF.

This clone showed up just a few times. CDR3 sequence reads: CASSQIGDLLVDGYTF. CDR3 in DNA: TGCGCCAGCAGCCAGATAGGGGATTTACTTGTCGATGGCTACACCTTC. The chain couples TRBV4-3 to TRBJ1-2, with TRBD1 as a possible D gene (5 bases). The germline V and J ends were trimmed by 3 bases and 6 bases, with 20 bases remaining between them. The CDR3 is 16 residues long. Germline-derived CDR1 and CDR2 are LGHNA and YSLEER.

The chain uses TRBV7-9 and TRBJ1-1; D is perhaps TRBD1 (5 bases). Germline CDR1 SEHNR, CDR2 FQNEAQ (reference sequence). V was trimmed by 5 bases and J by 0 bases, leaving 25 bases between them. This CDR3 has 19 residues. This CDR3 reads CASSPLSGSRVFLNTEAFF. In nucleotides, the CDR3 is TGTGCCAGCAGCCCACTAAGCGGGAGCAGGGTTTTCCTGAACACTGAAGCTTTCTTT.

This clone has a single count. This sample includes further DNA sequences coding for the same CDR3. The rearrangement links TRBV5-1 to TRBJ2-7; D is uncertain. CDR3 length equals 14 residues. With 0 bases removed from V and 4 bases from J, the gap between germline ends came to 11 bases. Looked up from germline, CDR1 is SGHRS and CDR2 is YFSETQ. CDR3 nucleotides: TGCGCCAGCAGCTTGGATCTGGGCTTATACGAGCAGTACTTC. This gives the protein CASSLDLGLYEQYF.

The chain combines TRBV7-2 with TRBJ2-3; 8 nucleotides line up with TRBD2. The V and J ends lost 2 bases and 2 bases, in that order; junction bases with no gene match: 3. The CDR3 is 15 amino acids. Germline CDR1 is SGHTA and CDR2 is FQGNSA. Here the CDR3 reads CASSLPGGITDTQYF. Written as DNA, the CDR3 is TGTGCCAGCAGCTTACCGGGGGGGATCACAGATACGCAGTATTTT.

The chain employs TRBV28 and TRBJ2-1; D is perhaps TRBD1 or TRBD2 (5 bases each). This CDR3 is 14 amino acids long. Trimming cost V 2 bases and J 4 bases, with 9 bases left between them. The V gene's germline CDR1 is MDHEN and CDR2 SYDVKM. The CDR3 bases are TGTGCCAGCAGTTTAGGGTGGGGGTACAATGAGCAGTTCTTC. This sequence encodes CASSLGWGYNEQFF.